The 8 T cell receptor beta chains given below trace back to one sample, sequenced in a study of cytomegalovirus exposure and HLA in healthy donors. The PCR made use of 60 Vbeta and 13 Jbeta primers. Sequenced by immunoSEQ multiplex PCR; TCRdb stores in-frame clones only, minus some. Altogether some 120,000 clones are present, about four fifths being singletons, with the ten largest covering about 3.5%. Source material: PBMCs. All receptors come from a woman aged 40-49 years in good health and CMV-seropositive.

This clone appeared once. The sample has other DNA sequences that encode this CDR3 too. This rearrangement joins TRBV9 to TRBJ2-7, with TRBD2 identical over 8 bases. Trimming removed 4 bases from V and 0 bases from J; junction bases left unmatched: 6. This CDR3 is 15 amino acids long. Germline CDR1 reads SGDLS; CDR2 reads YYNGEE. This chain's CDR3 is CASSTSGSASYEQYF. The CDR3 nucleotides are TGTGCCAGCAGCACAAGCGGGAGCGCCTCCTACGAGCAGTACTTC. Filled out from reference TRBV9 and TRBJ2-7, the complete variable domain reads DSGVTQTPKHLITATGQRVTLRCSPRSGDLSVYWYQQSLDQGLQFLIQYYNGEERAKGNILERFSAQQFPDLHSELNLSSLELGDSALYFCASSTSGSASYEQYFGPGTRLTVT.

The rearrangement links TRBV28 to TRBJ1-1; D not certain. Germline loops: CDR1 MDHEN, CDR2 SYDVKM. V was pared by 6 bases and J by 4 bases, with 12 bases between. The CDR3 is made up of 13 amino acids. CDR3 amino acids: CASRIESLTEAFF. CDR3 DNA sequence: TGTGCCAGCAGGATCGAGTCACTCACTGAAGCTTTCTTT.

This sequence joins TRBV11-2 and TRBJ2-2; TRBD1 aligns across 8 bases. Per germline, CDR1 SGHAT and CDR2 FQNNGV. The CDR3 sequence is 18 residues long. The J segment lost 7 bases and the V segment lost 5 bases, leaving 18 bases of the junction unmatched. The CDR3 protein is CASSPGMLGQGIDGELFF. The CDR3 DNA sequence: TGTGCCAGCAGCCCCGGGATGTTAGGACAGGGTATTGACGGGGAGCTGTTTTTT.

This rearrangement joins TRBV29-1 to TRBJ1-2; possibly TRBD1 for D (5 bases). Per the germline V gene, CDR1 is SQVTM and CDR2 is ANQGSEA. The CDR3 has 14 amino acids. V was shortened by 6 bases and J by 2 bases, with 16 bases between the two germline ends. CDR3 coding DNA: TGCAGCGTGTACCCAGGGAGGGCGAACTATGGCTACACCTTC. Its translation: CSVYPGRANYGYTF. Full variable domain (remainder filled in from reference TRBV29-1 and TRBJ1-2): SAVISQKPSRDICQRGTSLTIQCQVDSQVTMMFWYRQQPGQSLTLIATANQGSEATYESGFVIDKFPISRPNLTFSTLTVSNMSPEDSSIYLCSVYPGRANYGYTFGSGTRLTVV.

For the CDR3, the DNA is TGTGCCAGCAGCCAAGCGGGCGGCGATCCCACAGATACGCAGTATTTT. Translated: CASSQAGGDPTDTQYF. J is TRBJ2-3 and V is TRBV7-9; D may be TRBD2 (6 bases). V dropped 5 bases and J dropped 2 bases, with 17 bases sitting between them. The CDR3 covers 16 residues. The germline V gene encodes CDR1 SEHNR and CDR2 FQNEAQ (reference sequence).

The rearrangement uses TRBV19 and TRBJ2-3; 9 nucleotides agree with TRBD2. Per germline, CDR1 LNHDA and CDR2 SQIVND (reference sequence). The CDR3 is made up of 17 amino acids. V was pared by 1 base and J by 0 bases, with 5 bases of the junction left unmatched. The DNA for the CDR3 is TGTGCCAGTAGTATAGGCGCTAGCGGGGCTAGCACAGATACGCAGTATTTT. The encoded protein is CASSIGASGASTDTQYF. The full variable domain, rest sourced from reference TRBV19 and TRBJ2-3, is DGGITQSPKYLFRKEGQNVTLSCEQNLNHDAMYWYRQDPGQGLRLIYYSQIVNDFQKGDIAEGYSVSREKKESFPLTVTSAQKNPTAFYLCASSIGASGASTDTQYFGPGTRLTVL.

The chain is built from TRBV5-1 and TRBJ2-7; D is uncertain. The V gene lost 4 bases and the J gene lost 2 bases, with 16 bases spanning the gap. CDR1 is SGHRS and CDR2 is YFSETQ in the germline V gene. The CDR3 consists of 15 residues. The DNA of the CDR3 is TGCGCCAGCAGCCCACCTGGGCAGGTGCCCTACGAGCAGTACTTC. The encoded protein is CASSPPGQVPYEQYF.

This sequence joins TRBV10-1 and TRBJ2-1; TRBD2 agrees at 13 bases. This CDR3 contains 18 residues. After removal of 2 bases from V and 5 bases from J, the junction contained 9 bases not matched to a gene. Germline assignment: CDR1 WNHNN and CDR2 SYGVQD (reference sequence). Here the CDR3 reads CASSEPPGTSGTNNEQFF. For the CDR3, the DNA is TGCGCCAGCAGTGAGCCGCCGGGGACTAGCGGGACGAACAATGAGCAGTTCTTC.